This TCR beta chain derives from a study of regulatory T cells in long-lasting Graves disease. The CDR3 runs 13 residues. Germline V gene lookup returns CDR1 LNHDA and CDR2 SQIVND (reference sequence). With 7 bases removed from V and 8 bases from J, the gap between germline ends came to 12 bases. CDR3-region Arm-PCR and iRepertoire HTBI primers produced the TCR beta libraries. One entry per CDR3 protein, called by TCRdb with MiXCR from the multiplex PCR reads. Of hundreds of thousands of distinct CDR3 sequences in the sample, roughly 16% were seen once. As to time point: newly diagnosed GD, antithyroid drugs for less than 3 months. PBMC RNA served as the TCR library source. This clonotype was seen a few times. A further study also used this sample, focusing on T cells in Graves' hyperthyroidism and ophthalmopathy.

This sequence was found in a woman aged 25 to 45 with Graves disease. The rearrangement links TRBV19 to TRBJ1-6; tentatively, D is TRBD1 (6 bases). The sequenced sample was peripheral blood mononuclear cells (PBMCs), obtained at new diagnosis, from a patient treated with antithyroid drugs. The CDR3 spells CASTRTADSPLHF. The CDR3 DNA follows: TGTGCCAGTACCCGGACAGCGGATTCACCCCTCCACTTT.